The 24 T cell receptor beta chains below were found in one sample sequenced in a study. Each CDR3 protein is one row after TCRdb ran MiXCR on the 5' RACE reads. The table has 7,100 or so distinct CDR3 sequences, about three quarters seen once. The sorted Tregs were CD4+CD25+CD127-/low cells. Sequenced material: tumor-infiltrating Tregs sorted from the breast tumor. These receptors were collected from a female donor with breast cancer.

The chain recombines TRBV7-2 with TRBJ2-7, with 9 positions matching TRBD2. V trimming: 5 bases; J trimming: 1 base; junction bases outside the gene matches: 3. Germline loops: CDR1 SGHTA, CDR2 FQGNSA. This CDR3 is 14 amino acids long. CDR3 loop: CASSPSGTSYEQYF. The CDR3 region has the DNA TGTGCCAGCAGCCCTAGCGGGACTTCCTACGAGCAGTACTTC.

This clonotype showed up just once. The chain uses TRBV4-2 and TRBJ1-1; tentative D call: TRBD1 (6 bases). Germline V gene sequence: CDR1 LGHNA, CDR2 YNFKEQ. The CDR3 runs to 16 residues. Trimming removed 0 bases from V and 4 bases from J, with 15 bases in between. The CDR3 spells CASSQEGTGIGTEAFF. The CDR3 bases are TGTGCCAGCAGCCAAGAAGGTACAGGGATTGGCACTGAAGCTTTCTTT.

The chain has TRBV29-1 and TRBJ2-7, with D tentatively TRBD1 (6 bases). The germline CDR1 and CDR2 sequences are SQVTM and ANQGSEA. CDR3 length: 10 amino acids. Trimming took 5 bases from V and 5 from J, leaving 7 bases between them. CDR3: CSVQGNEQYF. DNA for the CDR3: TGCAGCGTTCAGGGGAACGAGCAGTACTTC.

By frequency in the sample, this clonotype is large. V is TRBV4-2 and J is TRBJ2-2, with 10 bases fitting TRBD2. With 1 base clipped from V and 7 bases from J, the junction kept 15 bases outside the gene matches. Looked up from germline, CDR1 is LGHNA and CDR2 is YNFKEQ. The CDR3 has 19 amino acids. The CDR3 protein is CASSQGASSGSLNNGELFF. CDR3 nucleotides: TGTGCCAGCAGCCAAGGCGCCTCTAGCGGGAGTTTAAATAACGGGGAGCTGTTTTTT.

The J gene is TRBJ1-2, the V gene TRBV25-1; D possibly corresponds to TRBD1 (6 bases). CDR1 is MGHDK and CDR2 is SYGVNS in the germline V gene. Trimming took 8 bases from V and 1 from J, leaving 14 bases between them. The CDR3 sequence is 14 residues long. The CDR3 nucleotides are TGTGCCAGCGGGTCGGGACACCTTAACTATGGCTACACCTTC. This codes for CASGSGHLNYGYTF.

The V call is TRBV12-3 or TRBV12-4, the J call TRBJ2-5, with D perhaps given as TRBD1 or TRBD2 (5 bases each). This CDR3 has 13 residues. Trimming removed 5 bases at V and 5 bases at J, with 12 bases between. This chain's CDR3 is CASSVSGTETQYF. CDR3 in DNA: TGTGCCAGCAGTGTCTCCGGGACGGAGACCCAGTACTTC.

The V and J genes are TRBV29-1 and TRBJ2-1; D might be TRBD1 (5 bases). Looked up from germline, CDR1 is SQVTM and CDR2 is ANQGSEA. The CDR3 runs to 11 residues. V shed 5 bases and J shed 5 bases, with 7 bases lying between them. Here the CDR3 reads CSVRQNNEQFF. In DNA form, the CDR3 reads TGCAGCGTTCGACAGAACAATGAGCAGTTCTTC.

CDR3 DNA sequence: TGTGCCAGCAGTGACGGACAGGGAGGGTATGGCTACACCTTC. It specifies CASSDGQGGYGYTF. The chain links TRBV6-1 to TRBJ1-2, with 8 bases matching TRBD1. V dropped 3 bases and J dropped 5; count of bases not matched to a gene: 5. The CDR3 extends over 14 amino acids. Germline-derived CDR1 and CDR2 are MNHNS and SASEGT.

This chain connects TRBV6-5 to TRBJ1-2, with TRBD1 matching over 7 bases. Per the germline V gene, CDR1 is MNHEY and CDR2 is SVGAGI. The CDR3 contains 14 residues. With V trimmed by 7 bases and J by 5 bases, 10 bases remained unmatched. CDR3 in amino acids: CASTQGGGSYGYTF. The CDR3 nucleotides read TGTGCCAGCACCCAGGGGGGAGGGTCGTATGGCTACACCTTC.

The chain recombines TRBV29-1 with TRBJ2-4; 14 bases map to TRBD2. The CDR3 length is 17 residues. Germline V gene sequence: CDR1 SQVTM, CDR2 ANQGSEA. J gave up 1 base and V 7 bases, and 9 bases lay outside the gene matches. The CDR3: CSATGTSGGLAKNIQYF. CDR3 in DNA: TGCAGCGCGACTGGGACTAGCGGGGGCTTGGCCAAAAACATTCAGTACTTC.

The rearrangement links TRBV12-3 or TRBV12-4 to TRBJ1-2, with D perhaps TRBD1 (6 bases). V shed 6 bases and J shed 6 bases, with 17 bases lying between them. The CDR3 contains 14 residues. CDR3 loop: CASRYGADRHGYTF. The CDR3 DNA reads TGTGCCAGCAGGTATGGGGCCGACAGGCATGGCTACACCTTC.

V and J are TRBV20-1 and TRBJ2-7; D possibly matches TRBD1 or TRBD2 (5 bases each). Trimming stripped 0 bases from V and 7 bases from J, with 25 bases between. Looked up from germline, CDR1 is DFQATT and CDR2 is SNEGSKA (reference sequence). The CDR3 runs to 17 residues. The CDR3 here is CSARDGSGTGPSGEQYF. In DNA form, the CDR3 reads TGCAGTGCTAGAGATGGTAGTGGGACGGGTCCATCGGGGGAGCAGTACTTC.

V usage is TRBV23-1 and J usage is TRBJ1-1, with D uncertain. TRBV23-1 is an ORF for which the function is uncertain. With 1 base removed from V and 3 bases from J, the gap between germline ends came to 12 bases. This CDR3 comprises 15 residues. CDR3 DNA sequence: TGCGCCAGCAGTCAATTACGGATTACGGACACTGAAGCTTTCTTT. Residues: CASSQLRITDTEAFF.

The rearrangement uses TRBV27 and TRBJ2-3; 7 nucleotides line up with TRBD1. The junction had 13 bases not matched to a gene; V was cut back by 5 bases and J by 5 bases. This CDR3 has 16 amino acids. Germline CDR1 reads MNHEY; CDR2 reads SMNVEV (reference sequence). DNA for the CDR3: TGTGCCAGCAGTCCGGGAAGACAGGGTGGCGAAGATACGCAGTATTTT. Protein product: CASSPGRQGGEDTQYF.

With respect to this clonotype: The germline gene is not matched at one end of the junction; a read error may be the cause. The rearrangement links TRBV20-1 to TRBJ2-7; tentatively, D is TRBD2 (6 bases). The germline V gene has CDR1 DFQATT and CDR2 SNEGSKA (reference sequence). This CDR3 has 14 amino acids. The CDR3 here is CSAITGLDAYEQYF. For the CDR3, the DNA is TGCAGTGCTATTACGGGACTGGATGCCTATGAGCAGTACTTC.

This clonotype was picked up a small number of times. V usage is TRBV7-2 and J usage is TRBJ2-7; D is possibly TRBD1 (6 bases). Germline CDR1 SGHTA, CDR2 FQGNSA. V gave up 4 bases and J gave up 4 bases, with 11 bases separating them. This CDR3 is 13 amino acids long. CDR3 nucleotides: TGTGCCAGCAGCTCGACAGGTATTTACGAGCAGTACTTC. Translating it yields CASSSTGIYEQYF.

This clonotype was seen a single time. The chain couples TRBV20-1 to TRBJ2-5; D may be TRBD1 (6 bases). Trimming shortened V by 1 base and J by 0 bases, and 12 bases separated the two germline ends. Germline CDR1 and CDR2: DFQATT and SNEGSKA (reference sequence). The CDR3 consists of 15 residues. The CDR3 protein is CSARVIGTNQETQYF. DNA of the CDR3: TGCAGTGCTAGAGTAATCGGGACAAACCAAGAGACCCAGTACTTC.

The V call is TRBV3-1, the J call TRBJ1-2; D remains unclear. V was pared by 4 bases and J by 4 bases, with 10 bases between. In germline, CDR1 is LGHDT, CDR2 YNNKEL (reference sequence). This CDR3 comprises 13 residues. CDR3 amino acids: CASSREGTYGYTF. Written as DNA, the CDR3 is TGTGCCAGCAGCCGAGAGGGAACCTATGGCTACACCTTC.

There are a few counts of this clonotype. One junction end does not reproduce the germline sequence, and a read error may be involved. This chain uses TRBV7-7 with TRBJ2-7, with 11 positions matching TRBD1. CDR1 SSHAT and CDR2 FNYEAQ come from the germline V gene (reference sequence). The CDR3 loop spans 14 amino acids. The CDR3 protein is CASSPGTGGGEQYF. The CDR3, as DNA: TGTGCTAGCAGCCCGGGGACAGGGGGTGGAGAGCAGTACTTC.

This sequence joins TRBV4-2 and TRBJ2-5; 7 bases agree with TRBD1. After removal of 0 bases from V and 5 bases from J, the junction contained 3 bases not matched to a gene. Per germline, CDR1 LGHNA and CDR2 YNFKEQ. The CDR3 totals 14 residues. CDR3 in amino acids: CASSQETGEETQYF. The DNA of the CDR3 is TGTGCCAGCAGCCAAGAAACAGGGGAGGAGACCCAGTACTTC.

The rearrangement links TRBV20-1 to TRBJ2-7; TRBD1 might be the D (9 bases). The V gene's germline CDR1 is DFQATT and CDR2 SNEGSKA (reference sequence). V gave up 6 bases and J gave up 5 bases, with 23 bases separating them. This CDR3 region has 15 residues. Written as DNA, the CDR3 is TGCAGTGCGCAGAGGACGGGAGGGACAGGGAACGAGCAGTACTTC. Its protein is CSAQRTGGTGNEQYF.

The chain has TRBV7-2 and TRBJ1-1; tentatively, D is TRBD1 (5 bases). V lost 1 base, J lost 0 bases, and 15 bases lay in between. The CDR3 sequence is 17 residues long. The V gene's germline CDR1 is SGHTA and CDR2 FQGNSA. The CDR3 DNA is TGTGCCAGCAGCTTAGGGCAGGGAAGACTCATGAACACTGAAGCTTTCTTT. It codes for CASSLGQGRLMNTEAFF.

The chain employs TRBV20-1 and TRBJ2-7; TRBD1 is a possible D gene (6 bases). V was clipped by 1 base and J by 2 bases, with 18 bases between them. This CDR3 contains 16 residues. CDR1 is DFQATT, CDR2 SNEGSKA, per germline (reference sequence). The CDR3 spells CSARGLSGVNPYEQYF. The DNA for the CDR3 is TGCAGTGCTAGAGGCCTATCAGGGGTAAACCCCTACGAGCAGTACTTC.

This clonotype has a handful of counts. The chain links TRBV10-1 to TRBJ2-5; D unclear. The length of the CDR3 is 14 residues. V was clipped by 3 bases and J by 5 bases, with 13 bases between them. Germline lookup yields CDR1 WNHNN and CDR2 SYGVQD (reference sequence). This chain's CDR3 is CASSDSGLSETQYF. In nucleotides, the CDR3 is TGCGCCAGCAGTGACTCAGGCCTCTCGGAGACCCAGTACTTC.